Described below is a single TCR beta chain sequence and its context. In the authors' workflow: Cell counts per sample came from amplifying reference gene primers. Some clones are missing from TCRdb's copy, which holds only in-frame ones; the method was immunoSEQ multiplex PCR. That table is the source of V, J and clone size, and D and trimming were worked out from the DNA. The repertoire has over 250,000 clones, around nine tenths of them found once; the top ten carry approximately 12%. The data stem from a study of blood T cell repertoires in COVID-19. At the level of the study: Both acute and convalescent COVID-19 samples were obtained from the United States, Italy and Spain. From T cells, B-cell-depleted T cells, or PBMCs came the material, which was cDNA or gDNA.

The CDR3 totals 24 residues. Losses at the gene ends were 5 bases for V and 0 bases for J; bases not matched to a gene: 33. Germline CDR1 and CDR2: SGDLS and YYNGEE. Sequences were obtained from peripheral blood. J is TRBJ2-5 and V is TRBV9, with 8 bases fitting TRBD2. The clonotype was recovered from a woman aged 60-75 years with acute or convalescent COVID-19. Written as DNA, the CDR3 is TGTGCCAGCAGGAATCACTACGCCCCTCGTAGTAGCCCAACGGGACTAGGGTACCAAGAGACCCAGTACTTC. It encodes CASRNHYAPRSSPTGLGYQETQYF.